These T cell receptor beta chains were read from a single sample in a study of CD8 T cells in Susac syndrome. TCRdb reprocessed the immunoSEQ multiplex PCR reads via MiXCR and lists one record per CDR3 protein. The sample holds some 300,000 distinct CDR3 sequences, roughly 85% seen once. The sequenced sample consisted of CD8+ T cells from PBMCs. Source of these receptors: a human donor with multiple sclerosis. Each CDR3 is given with its conserved first and last residue. Fields, in order: clone size, J gene, V gene, CDR3 protein. Clone size, where shown, is once, few, many, or a class for clones that have expanded.

-	TRBJ2-2	TRBV18	CASRGLAGGRSALNTGELFF
-	TRBJ1-5	TRBV19	CASKETGLPQPQHF
-	TRBJ2-3	TRBV13	CASSHRSTDTQYF
-	TRBJ2-2	TRBV29-1	CSVPGPSNTGELFF
-	TRBJ1-1	TRBV20-1	CSARVERGGTEAFF
-	TRBJ1-1	TRBV25-1	CASTLGVNTEAFF
few	TRBJ1-2	TRBV7-2	CASIHDRGTMAYTF
-	TRBJ1-4	TRBV15	CATSRDYGRGEKLFF
-	TRBJ2-7	TRBV20-1	CSARDPRTSHPYEQYF
-	TRBJ2-1	TRBV4-3	CASSQEGRDYYNEQFF
-	TRBJ2-3	TRBV18	CASSEGLAEYTDTQYF
-	TRBJ2-7	TRBV7-8	CASSRRQGSLGEQYF
-	TRBJ2-7	TRBV4-3	CASSPGGDEQYF
-	TRBJ1-2	TRBV19	CASSFGQEDGYTF
-	TRBJ2-7	TRBV13	CASSEAGYTYEQYF
few	TRBJ2-7	TRBV4-3	CASSQDRPQGGPYEQYF
-	TRBJ2-7	TRBV4-2	CASSQEDRGLYEQYF
-	TRBJ1-1	TRBV30	CAWSVTNTEAFF
-	TRBJ1-1	TRBV11-2	CASSPPLQMNTEAFF
-	TRBJ2-7	TRBV5-6	CASSLVASTLEQYF
-	TRBJ2-2	TRBV5-6	CASSPGGGYNTGELFF
-	TRBJ2-5	TRBV7-9	CASSDMARGQIWQETQYF
-	TRBJ1-2	TRBV6-2/TRBV6-3	CASFPSDRGTHAF
-	TRBJ1-2	TRBV27	CASSPELDGYYGYTF
-	TRBJ2-3	TRBV6-5	CASSYSGPFLSTDTQYF
-	TRBJ2-6	TRBV21-1	CASSKDTFCSGANVLTF
-	TRBJ2-5	TRBV4-3	CASSHTYIVPQYF
-	TRBJ2-1	TRBV27	CASSLFKGYEQFF
-	TRBJ2-7	TRBV7-9	CASSLMGTEQYF
-	TRBJ2-1	TRBV29-1	CSGRGTPYNEQFF
-	TRBJ1-5	TRBV19	CASTDGGQPQHF
-	TRBJ2-7	TRBV4-3	CASSQDPSGGLLGVYEQYF
-	TRBJ2-7	TRBV4-1	CASSQDLTGGPGYYEQYF
-	TRBJ1-2	TRBV3-1	CASSPHGQIYGYTF
-	TRBJ1-5	TRBV30	CAWSAGTTVYQPQHF
once	TRBJ1-1	TRBV5-1	CASSLDGGSIMNTEAFF
-	TRBJ2-7	TRBV10-3	CAIGHEAGPPYEQYF
-	TRBJ1-4	TRBV18	CASSPPGRSNEKLFF
-	TRBJ1-2	TRBV7-9	CASSSTAANYGYTF
-	TRBJ2-5	TRBV21-1	CASSSKDRGKTQYF
once	TRBJ2-1	TRBV30	CAWGTSGDNEQFF
-	TRBJ2-3	TRBV19	CASSIWTGEPDTQYF
-	TRBJ2-7	TRBV10-2	CASSDPGIQYF
-	TRBJ1-1	TRBV28	CASRLPWTGTRNTEAFF
-	TRBJ2-7	TRBV4-3	CASSQERASGPGEQYF
-	TRBJ2-3	TRBV6-5	CASSRLAGVADTQYF
-	TRBJ2-7	TRBV3-1	CASSHLLAAYEQYF
-	TRBJ1-2	TRBV30	CASGVGRGYTF
-	TRBJ1-5	TRBV30	CAWSVGQGYQPQHF
-	TRBJ2-4	TRBV11-3	CASSHFPPGQEENIQYF
-	TRBJ2-1	TRBV24-1	CATSDLQGTSYNEQFF
-	TRBJ2-7	TRBV4-3	CASSQTLAGDPPYEQYF
-	TRBJ2-1	TRBV20-1	CSARFYRVGSPSSYNEQFF